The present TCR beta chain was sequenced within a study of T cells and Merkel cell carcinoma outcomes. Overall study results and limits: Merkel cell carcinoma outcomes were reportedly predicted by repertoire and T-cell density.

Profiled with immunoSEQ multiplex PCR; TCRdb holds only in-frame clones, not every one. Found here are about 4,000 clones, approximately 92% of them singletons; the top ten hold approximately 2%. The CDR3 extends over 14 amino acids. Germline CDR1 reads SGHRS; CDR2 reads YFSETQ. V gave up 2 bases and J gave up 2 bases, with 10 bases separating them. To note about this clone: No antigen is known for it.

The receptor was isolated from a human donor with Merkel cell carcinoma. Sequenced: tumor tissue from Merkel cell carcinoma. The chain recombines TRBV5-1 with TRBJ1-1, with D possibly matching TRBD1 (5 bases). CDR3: CASSLDSLNTEAFF. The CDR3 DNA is TGCGCCAGCAGCTTAGACAGCCTCAACACTGAAGCTTTCTTT.